This T cell receptor gamma chain is from a study of gamma-delta chains in newborns, infants, children. Study context: Microbial exposure reportedly drives polyclonal innate γδ T cell expansion after birth.

TCRdb reanalyzed the reads using CATT. Of around 500 gamma-chain clones in the sample, 85% were seen once. This CDR3 is 27 amino acids long. In germline, CDR1 is GITISATS, CDR2 ISYDGTV (reference sequence). Sample: blood, taken at baseline. The J gene went uncalled, whereas the V gene is TRGV9. The sequence derives from a child who was a newborn, infant or young child, either healthy, febrile or measles-vaccinated (not recorded which). This table probably holds off-target reads from a library built for another chain. The CDR3 DNA reads TGTGCCTGTGACACCGTCCGGGGACCTACCTTATCCTGGGACACCCGACAGATGTTTTTCGGAACTAGCATCAAACTCTTC. Translation gives CACDTVRGPTLSWDTRQMFFGTSIKLF.